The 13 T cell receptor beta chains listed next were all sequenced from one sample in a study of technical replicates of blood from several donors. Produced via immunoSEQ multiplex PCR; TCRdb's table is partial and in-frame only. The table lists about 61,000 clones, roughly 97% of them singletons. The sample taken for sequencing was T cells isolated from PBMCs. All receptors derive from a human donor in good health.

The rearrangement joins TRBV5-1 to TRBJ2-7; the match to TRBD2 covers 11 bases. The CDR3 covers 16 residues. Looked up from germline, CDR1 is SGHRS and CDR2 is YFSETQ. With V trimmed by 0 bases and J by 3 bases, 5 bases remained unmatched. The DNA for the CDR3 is TGCGCCAGCAGCTTGGGTGGGACTAGCGGCATCTACGAGCAGTACTTC. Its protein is CASSLGGTSGIYEQYF.

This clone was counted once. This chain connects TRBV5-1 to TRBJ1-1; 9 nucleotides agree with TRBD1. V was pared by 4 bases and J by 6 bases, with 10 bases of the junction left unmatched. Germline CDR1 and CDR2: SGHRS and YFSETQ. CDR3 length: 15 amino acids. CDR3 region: CASSNVVGTGSEAFF. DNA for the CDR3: TGCGCCAGCAGCAATGTGGTGGGGACAGGGTCTGAAGCTTTCTTT. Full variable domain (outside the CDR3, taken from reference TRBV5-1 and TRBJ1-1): KAGVTQTPRYLIKTRGQQVTLSCSPISGHRSVSWYQQTPGQGLQFLFEYFSETQRNKGNFPGRFSGRQFSNSRSEMNVSTLELGDSALYLCASSNVVGTGSEAFFGQGTRLTVV.

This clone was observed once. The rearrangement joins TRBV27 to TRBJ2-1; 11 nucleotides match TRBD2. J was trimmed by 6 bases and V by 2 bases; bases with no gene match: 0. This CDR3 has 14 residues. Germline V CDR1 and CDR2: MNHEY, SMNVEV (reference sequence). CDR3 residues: CASSLLAGGNEQFF. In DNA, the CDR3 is TGTGCCAGCAGTTTACTAGCGGGAGGCAATGAGCAGTTCTTC.

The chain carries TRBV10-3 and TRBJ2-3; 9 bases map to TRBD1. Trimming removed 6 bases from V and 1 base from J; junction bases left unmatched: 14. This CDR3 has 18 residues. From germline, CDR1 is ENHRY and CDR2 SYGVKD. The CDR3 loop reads CAISDTNTGGAGTDTQYF. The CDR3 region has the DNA TGTGCCATCAGCGATACCAATACAGGGGGCGCGGGCACAGATACGCAGTATTTT.

The CDR3 spells CASRPSGTKKAEQYF. The CDR3 DNA reads TGTGCCAGCAGACCTAGCGGGACTAAAAAGGCCGAGCAGTACTTC. The chain employs TRBV28 and TRBJ2-7; 9 nucleotides match TRBD2. Germline assignment: CDR1 MDHEN and CDR2 SYDVKM. The CDR3 runs 15 residues. The V gene end was trimmed by 6 bases and the J gene end by 6 bases; junction bases not matched to a gene: 12.

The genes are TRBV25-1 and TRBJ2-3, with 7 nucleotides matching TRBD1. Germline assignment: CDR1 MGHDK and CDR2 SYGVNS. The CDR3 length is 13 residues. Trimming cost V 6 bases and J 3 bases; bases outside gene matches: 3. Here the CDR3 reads CASRDRVTDTQYF. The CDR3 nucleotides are TGTGCCAGCAGAGACAGGGTGACAGATACGCAGTATTTT.

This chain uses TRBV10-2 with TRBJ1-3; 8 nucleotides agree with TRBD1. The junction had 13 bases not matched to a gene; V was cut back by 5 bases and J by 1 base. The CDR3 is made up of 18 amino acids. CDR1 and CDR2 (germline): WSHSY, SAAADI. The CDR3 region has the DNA TGCGCCAGCAGTACCCCTTTGCAGGGGGCAAATTCTGGAAACACCATATATTTT. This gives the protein CASSTPLQGANSGNTIYF.

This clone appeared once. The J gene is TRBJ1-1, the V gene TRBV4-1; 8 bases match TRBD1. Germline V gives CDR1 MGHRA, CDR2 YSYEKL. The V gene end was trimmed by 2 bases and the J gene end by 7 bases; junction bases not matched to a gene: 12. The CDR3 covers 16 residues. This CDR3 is CASSQNNERQGLEAFF. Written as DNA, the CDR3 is TGCGCCAGCAGCCAAAACAACGAAAGACAGGGGCTTGAAGCTTTCTTT.

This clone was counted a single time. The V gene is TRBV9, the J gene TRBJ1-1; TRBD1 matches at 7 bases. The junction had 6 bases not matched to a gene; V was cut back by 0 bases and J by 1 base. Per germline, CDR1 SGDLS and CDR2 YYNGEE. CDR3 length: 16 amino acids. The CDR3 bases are TGTGCCAGCAGCGTAGATTCCGGGACAGCGAACACTGAAGCTTTCTTT. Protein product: CASSVDSGTANTEAFF.

The CDR3 here is CASSPGRYNSPLHF. CDR3 DNA sequence: TGTGCCAGCAGCCCCGGGAGGTATAATTCACCCCTCCACTTT. The rearrangement uses TRBV11-3 and TRBJ1-6; D is unclear. The CDR3 length is 14 residues. Between the trimmed V and J ends, which lost 5 bases and 4 bases, there was a span of 9 bases. Per germline, CDR1 SGHNT and CDR2 YENEEA.

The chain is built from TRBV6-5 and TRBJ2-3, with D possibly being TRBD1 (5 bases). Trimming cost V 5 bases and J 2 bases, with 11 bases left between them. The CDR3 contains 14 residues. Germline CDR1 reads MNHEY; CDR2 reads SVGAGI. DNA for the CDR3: TGTGCCAGCAGTCCCAGCAGGGACACAGATACGCAGTATTTT. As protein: CASSPSRDTDTQYF.

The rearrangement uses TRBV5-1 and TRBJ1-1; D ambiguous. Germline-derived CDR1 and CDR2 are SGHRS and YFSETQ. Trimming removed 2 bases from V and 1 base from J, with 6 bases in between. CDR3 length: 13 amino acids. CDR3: CASSLSSNTEAFF. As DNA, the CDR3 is TGCGCCAGCAGCTTATCTTCGAACACTGAAGCTTTCTTT.

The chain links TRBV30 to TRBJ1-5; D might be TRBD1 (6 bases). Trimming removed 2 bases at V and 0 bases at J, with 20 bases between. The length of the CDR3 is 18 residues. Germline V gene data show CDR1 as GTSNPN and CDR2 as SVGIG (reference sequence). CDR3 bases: TGTGCCTGGAGTTTGGATCATACGAGGGACATTAGCAATCAGCCCCAGCATTTT. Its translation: CAWSLDHTRDISNQPQHF.